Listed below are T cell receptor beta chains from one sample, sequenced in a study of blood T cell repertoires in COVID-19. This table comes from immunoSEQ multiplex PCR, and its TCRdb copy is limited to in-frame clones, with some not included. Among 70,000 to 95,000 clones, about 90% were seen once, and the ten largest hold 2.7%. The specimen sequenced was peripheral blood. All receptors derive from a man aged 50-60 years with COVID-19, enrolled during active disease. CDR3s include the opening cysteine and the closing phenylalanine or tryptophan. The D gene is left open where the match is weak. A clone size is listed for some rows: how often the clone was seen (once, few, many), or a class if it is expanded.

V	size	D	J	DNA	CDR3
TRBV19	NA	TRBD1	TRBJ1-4	TGTGCCAGTAGTATCCCAGGGGGCCGGGAAAAACTGTTTTTT	CASSIPGGREKLFF
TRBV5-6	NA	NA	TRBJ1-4	TGTGCCAGCAGCTTGGCGGGATCGGGTGAAAAACTGTTTTTT	CASSLAGSGEKLFF
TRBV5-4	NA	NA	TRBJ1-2	TGTGCCAGCAGCCCAAACAGGGACGGCTACACCTTC	CASSPNRDGYTF
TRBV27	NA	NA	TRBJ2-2	TGTGCCAGCAGCCCGAGAGCACCATCGAACACCGGGGAGCTGTTTTTT	CASSPRAPSNTGELFF
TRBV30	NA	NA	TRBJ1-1	TGTGCCTGGAGAGGCGGGGCCACTGAAGCTTTCTTT	CAWRGGATEAFF
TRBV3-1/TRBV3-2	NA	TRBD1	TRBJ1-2	TGTGCCAGCAGCGATACTGACAGGGAGGATGGCTACACCTTC	CASSDTDREDGYTF
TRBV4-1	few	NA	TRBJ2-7	TGCGCCAGCAGCCAAGATATTTTGGTTCTTTCCGGACGGGGGACCTACGAGCAGTACTTC	CASSQDILVLSGRGTYEQYF
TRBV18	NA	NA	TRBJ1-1	TGTGCCAGCTCACCGGCCGGGAAGAACACTGAAGCTTTCTTT	CASSPAGKNTEAFF
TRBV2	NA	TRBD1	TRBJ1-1	TGTGCCAGCAGCACGGGGGCAGGGGGTTGGAACACTGAAGCTTTCTTT	CASSTGAGGWNTEAFF
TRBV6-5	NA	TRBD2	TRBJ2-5	TGTGCCAGCAGGACTAGCGGGGGGCCCCTAAGGTACTTC	CASRTSGGPLRYF
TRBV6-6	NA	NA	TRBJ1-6	TGTGCCAGTCAACCGGACTCTTTTAATTCACCCCTCCACTTT	CASQPDSFNSPLHF
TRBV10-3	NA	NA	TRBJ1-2	TGTGCCATCAGTGAGTCGGGGGACACAGCTAACTATGGCTACACCTTC	CAISESGDTANYGYTF
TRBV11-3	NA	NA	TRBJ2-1	TGTGCCAGCAGCTTACGCCAGGGGGGCTACAATGAGCAGTTCTTC	CASSLRQGGYNEQFF
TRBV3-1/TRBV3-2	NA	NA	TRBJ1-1	TGTGCCAGCAGCCAAGCGCGGACTGAAGCTTTCTTT	CASSQARTEAFF
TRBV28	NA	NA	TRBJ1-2	TGTGCCAGCAGTACAGGGTATGGCTACACCTTC	CASSTGYGYTF
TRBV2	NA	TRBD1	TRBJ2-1	TGTGCCAGCAAACCAAGGACAGGGGGGTTTAATGAGCAGTTCTTC	CASKPRTGGFNEQFF
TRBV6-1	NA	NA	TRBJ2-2	TGTGCCAGCAGTGAAAGGGGCGGTGGGGCGGACACCGGGGAGCTGTTTTTT	CASSERGGGADTGELFF
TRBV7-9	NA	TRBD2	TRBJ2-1	TGTGCCAGCAGACACATAGCGGGGGGGTTGGATGAGCAGTTCTTC	CASRHIAGGLDEQFF
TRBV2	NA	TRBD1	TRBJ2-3	TGTGCCAGCGGTGAGACAGGGGGCGTTGGTGGTACGCAGTATTTT	CASGETGGVGGTQYF
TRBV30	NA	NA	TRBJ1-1	TGTGCCTACAAAAAACACAGGTTGAACACTGAAGCTTTCTTT	CAYKKHRLNTEAFF
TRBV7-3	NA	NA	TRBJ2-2	TGTGCCAGCAGCTCAGACACCGGGGAGCTGTTTTTT	CASSSDTGELFF
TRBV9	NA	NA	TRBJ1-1	TGTGCCAGCAGCCCGCTCCCAGGGGATTTCGTGAACACTGAAGCTTTCTTT	CASSPLPGDFVNTEAFF
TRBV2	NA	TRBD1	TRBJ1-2	TGTGCCAGCAGCGCGGACAGGGGGGCCTATGGCTACACCTTC	CASSADRGAYGYTF
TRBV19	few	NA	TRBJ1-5	TGTGCCAGTAGTAGGATACAGGAGAATCAGCCCCAGCATTTT	CASSRIQENQPQHF
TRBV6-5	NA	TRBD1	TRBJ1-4	TGTGCCAGCAGCCTTGACAGGGGTCGTGAAAAACTGTTTTTT	CASSLDRGREKLFF
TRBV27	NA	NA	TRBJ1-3	TGTGCCAGCAGTTTATCGCCAGGGTATGCGAACACCATATATTTT	CASSLSPGYANTIYF
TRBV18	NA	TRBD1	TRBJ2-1	TGTGCCAGCTCACTTCGGGACAGGGCTCTGTTCTTC	CASSLRDRALFF
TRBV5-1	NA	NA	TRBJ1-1	TGCGCCAGCAGCCTGGAGGCGGGCACGAACACTGAAGCTTTCTTT	CASSLEAGTNTEAFF
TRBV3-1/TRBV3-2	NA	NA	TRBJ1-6	TGTGCCAGCAGCCCTTTGGAGAATTCACCCCTCCACTTT	CASSPLENSPLHF
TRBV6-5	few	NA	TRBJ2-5	TGTGCCAGCGCCCGGACTCGAGAGATGGAGACCCAGTACTTC	CASARTREMETQYF
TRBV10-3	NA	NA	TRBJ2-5	TGTGCCATCAGTGATCAGGGAACGGAGACCCAGTACTTC	CAISDQGTETQYF
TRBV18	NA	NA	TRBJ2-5	TGTGCCAGCTCACCCTTTTTACAGGCGGAGACCCAGTACTTC	CASSPFLQAETQYF
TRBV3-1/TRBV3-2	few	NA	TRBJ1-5	TGTGCCAGCAGCATCAGGCTTAGCAATCAGCCCCAGCATTTT	CASSIRLSNQPQHF
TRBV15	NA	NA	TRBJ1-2	TGTGCCACCAGCAGAGATCAACAGGGAGACGTGGCTGGCTACACCTTC	CATSRDQQGDVAGYTF
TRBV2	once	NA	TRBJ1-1	TGTGCCAGCACCGGGGAGGTGGGCACTGAAGCTTTCTTT	CASTGEVGTEAFF
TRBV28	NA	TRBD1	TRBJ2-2	TGTGCCAGCAGGCCGCAGGGGGCGTTGAACACCGGGGAGCTGTTTTTT	CASRPQGALNTGELFF
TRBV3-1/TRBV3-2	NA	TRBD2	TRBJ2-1	TGTGCCAGCAGCCGTAGCGGGCGAACCTACAATGAGCAGTTCTTC	CASSRSGRTYNEQFF
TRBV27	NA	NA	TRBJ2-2	TGTGCCAGCAGCCCCCTGGGCAGGGCGGTAACCGGGGAGCTGTTTTTT	CASSPLGRAVTGELFF
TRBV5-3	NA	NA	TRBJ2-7	TGTGCCAGAAGCTGTCGTGGAGTGCAGATCTACGAGCAGTACTTC	CARSCRGVQIYEQYF
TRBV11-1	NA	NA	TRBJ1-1	TGTGCCAGCAGCTCGAGAGAAACAGCTGAAGCTTTCTTT	CASSSRETAEAFF
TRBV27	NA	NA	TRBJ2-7	TGTGCCAGCAGTTTTCTGGGGGCGTACTCCTACGAGCAGTACTTC	CASSFLGAYSYEQYF
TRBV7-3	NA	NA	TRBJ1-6	TGTGCCAGCAGCTTAAGGGGAGTTTATTCACCCCTCCACTTT	CASSLRGVYSPLHF
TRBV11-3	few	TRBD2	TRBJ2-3	TGTGCCAGCAGCTTCGGGGGGGGGACCACAGATACGCAGTATTTT	CASSFGGGTTDTQYF
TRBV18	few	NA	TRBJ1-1	TGTGCCAGCTCACCACCCGGAGGAACTGAAGCTTTCTTT	CASSPPGGTEAFF
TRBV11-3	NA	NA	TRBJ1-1	TGTGCCAGCAGCTTTAGCCCGGCATCAGAAGCTTTCTTT	CASSFSPASEAFF
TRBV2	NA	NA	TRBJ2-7	TGTGCCAGCAGTCCAGAGACAGTCTCCTACGAGCAGTACTTC	CASSPETVSYEQYF
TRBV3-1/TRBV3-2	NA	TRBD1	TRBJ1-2	TGTGCCAGCAGCCAAGAAGGGGCAGGGACAGGGGATGGCTACACCTTC	CASSQEGAGTGDGYTF
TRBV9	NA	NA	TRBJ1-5	TGTGCCAGCAGCGTGGGAGGGGGCAATCAGCCCCAGCATTTT	CASSVGGGNQPQHF
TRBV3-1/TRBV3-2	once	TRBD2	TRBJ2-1	TGTGCCAGCAGCCAAGAACTAGCGGGGGCCAGGTACAATGAGCAGTTCTTC	CASSQELAGARYNEQFF
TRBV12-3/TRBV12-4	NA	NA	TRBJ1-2	TGTGCCAGCAGCCTAGGGACTAACTATGGCTACACCTTT	CASSLGTNYGYTF